What follows describes a single T cell receptor (delta chain). TCRdb lists the protein of a much larger clone for this DNA, which differs at residue 12, so this is likely a read error; the protein given here is translated from the DNA itself. The data are from a study of γδ T cells in repeated Plasmodium falciparum infection. TCRdb reprocessed the multiplex PCR reads using CATT. The sample lists around 50,000 delta-chain clones; 1.9% were seen once. Flow sorting of PBMC yielded separate Vgamma9/Vdelta2+ and Vdelta2-negative gammadelta T cell populations for bulk repertoire analysis. Germline CDR1 and CDR2: TVYSNPD and GDNSRS (reference sequence). The CDR3 contains 17 residues.

The sequencing input was gamma-delta T cells from blood. The TCR originated in a pool of human donors (malaria-infected and uninfected, not separated). No J gene call was made, and the V gene is TRDV3; the table calls TRDD3, which could not be checked here. Here the CDR3 reads CAFHRYWGIRPDRWLIF. DNA for the CDR3: TGTGCCTTTCACCGGTACTGGGGGATACGTCCAGATAGGTGGCTCATCTTT.